Listed below are T cell receptor beta chains from one sample, sequenced in a study of regulatory T cells in long-lasting Graves disease. TCRdb itself ran the multiplex PCR reads through MiXCR, one entry per CDR3 protein. The table lists a few hundred thousand distinct CDR3 sequences, around a quarter of them singletons. This specimen consisted of peripheral blood mononuclear cells (PBMCs), obtained when the disease was refractory, from a patient treated with antithyroid drugs. The receptors here all came from a female donor with Graves disease. The CDR3 runs from the conserved cysteine through the conserved F or W. The D gene is left open where the match is weak. Clone size, where shown, is once, few, many, or a class for clones that have expanded.

CASTGLSSGNTEAFF	TGTGCCAGCACGGGACTATCGTCCGGGAACACTGAAGCTTTCTTT	NA	TRBV27	15	TRBJ1-1	many
CASSPGREIGLETQYF	TGTGCCAGCAGCCCAGGCCGGGAGATAGGGTTGGAGACCCAGTACTTC	NA	TRBV7-9	16	TRBJ2-5	few
CASSQVVHDPNEKLFF	TGTGCCAGCAGCCAAGTCGTCCATGACCCGAATGAAAAACTGTTTTTT	NA	TRBV14	16	TRBJ1-4	many
CASMVGTHGQYF	TGTGCCTCGATGGTGGGGACCCACGGGCAGTACTTC	NA	TRBV30	12	TRBJ2-7	NA
CASSSGTTSYEQYF	TGTGCCAGCAGCTCCGGGACTACTTCCTACGAGCAGTACTTC	TRBD2	TRBV9	14	TRBJ2-7	NA
CASSSPGGQETQYF	TGTGCCAGCAGCTCCCCGGGCGGTCAAGAGACCCAGTACTTC	NA	TRBV13	14	TRBJ2-5	NA
CSARDFGGQGGTYEQYF	TGCAGTGCTAGAGACTTCGGTGGGCAGGGGGGGACCTACGAGCAGTACTTC	NA	TRBV20-1	17	TRBJ2-7	NA
CASSTIGQGRSNQPQHF	TGTGCCAGTAGTACCATCGGACAGGGCAGGAGCAATCAGCCCCAGCATTTT	TRBD1	TRBV19	17	TRBJ1-5	few
CAADRDYEQYF	TGTGCTGCGGACAGGGACTACGAGCAGTACTTC	TRBD1	TRBV30	11	TRBJ2-7	many
CSAIKREPETQYF	TGCAGTGCTATCAAGCGGGAGCCAGAGACCCAGTACTTC	TRBD2	TRBV20-1	13	TRBJ2-5	many
CASSYSITYLRAFF	TGTGCCAGCAGTTACTCGATAACGTACCTGCGTGCTTTCTTT	NA	TRBV6-5	14	TRBJ1-1	few
CSAPGQALNTEAFF	TGCAGTGCGCCCGGACAGGCGCTGAACACTGAAGCTTTCTTT	TRBD1	TRBV20-1	14	TRBJ1-1	NA
CAITSAGAATETQYF	TGTGCCATCACCTCCGCGGGGGCGGCAACCGAGACCCAGTACTTC	NA	TRBV6-2/TRBV6-3	15	TRBJ2-5	many
CAITSGTGVTEAFF	TGTGCCATCACCTCCGGGACAGGGGTAACTGAAGCTTTCTTT	TRBD1	TRBV10-3	14	TRBJ1-1	NA
CASSSAGAAPHGELFF	TGTGCCAGCAGCTCGGCAGGGGCAGCGCCCCACGGGGAGCTGTTTTTT	NA	TRBV7-9	16	TRBJ2-2	few
CSARAGTGYGYTF	TGCAGTGCTAGAGCCGGGACAGGGTATGGCTACACCTTC	TRBD1	TRBV20-1	13	TRBJ1-2	few
CASSSWDYNTEAFF	TGTGCCAGCAGTTCCTGGGACTATAACACTGAAGCTTTCTTT	NA	TRBV27	14	TRBJ1-1	many
CASSPPGGGYEQYF	TGTGCCAGCAGCCCCCCTGGGGGGGGCTACGAGCAGTACTTC	TRBD2	TRBV7-2	14	TRBJ2-7	NA
CASSPVPGKDEQYF	TGTGCCAGCTCACCAGTGCCAGGGAAAGACGAGCAGTACTTC	NA	TRBV18	14	TRBJ2-7	NA
CASTRRQVTFMNTEAFF	TGTGCCAGTACCCGACGGCAGGTCACCTTCATGAACACTGAAGCTTTCTTT	NA	TRBV19	17	TRBJ1-1	many
CASSFSRTSGSGELFF	TGTGCCAGCAGCTTCTCTCGGACTAGCGGGTCCGGGGAGCTGTTTTTT	TRBD2	TRBV7-9	16	TRBJ2-2	NA
CASSPKTADTNTIYF	TGTGCCAGCTCACCGAAGACAGCAGATACAAACACCATATATTTT	NA	TRBV18	15	TRBJ1-3	few
CASSLTRRIGGTDTQYF	TGTGCCAGCAGCTTAACTAGGCGGATTGGTGGCACAGATACGCAGTATTTT	NA	TRBV7-3	17	TRBJ2-3	NA